This T cell receptor beta chain stems from a study of T cells expressing NK-cell markers. Study-wide findings and caveats: The study found these clonotypes also leading the CD3+CD56-NKG2C+ fraction in a few donors.

This CDR3 has 15 residues. Germline CDR1 is LNHNV and CDR2 is YYDKDF (reference sequence). UMI-tagged 5'RACE template switching yielded the TCR beta cDNA. TCRdb re-called the 5' RACE reads; every CDR3 protein appears as one record, without DNA. Its clone listing holds about 150,000 distinct CDR3 sequences. Concerning this clonotype: The antigen is unknown.

Sequencing was done on a sample of blood T cells: a sorted CD56 or NKG2C T cell subset, CD4+ or CD8+ T cells, or bulk PBMC T cells (not recorded which). The sequence was obtained from a woman in her forties or fifties in good health. The chain couples TRBV15 to TRBJ2-3; with no DNA, the TCRdb D assignment of TRBD2 cannot be verified. CDR3 sequence reads: CATSREGLAGDTQYF.